This entry features one T cell receptor (beta chain) sequence. What it binds is unknown. Sorted-subset replicate PCR reactions were performed with approximately 180 ng DNA, corresponding to 30,000 or so T cell genomes. This table comes from immunoSEQ multiplex PCR, and its TCRdb copy is limited to in-frame clones, with some not included. This sample has 2.3 million or so clones, with 90% to 95% found just once. The germline V and J ends were trimmed by 3 bases and 6 bases, with 10 bases remaining between them. CDR1 and CDR2 (germline): SGDLS, YYNGEE. The CDR3 is 12 amino acids. The sample belongs to a study of shared clonotypes between healthy human individuals. The overall study: Contributing individuals were a couple of females and a few males aged 18 to 49. Every donor yielded three CD4 naive, three CD4 memory, two CD8 naive and one CD8 memory plate.

General study findings and limits: Blood alone was sampled, and tissue repertoires likely differ.

The sample comprised naive CD4+ T cells from PBMCs. Subset noted: CD45RA+ positively selected. The genes are TRBV9 and TRBJ2-7; D is undetermined. The TCR comes from a man aged 18-30 years in good health. Some clones in this sample may be carry-over from other donors' samples. This CDR3 reads CASSAAGPEQYF. In DNA form, the CDR3 reads TGTGCCAGCAGCGCCGCCGGGCCCGAGCAGTACTTC. The variable domain in full, completed from reference TRBV9 and TRBJ2-7, reads DSGVTQTPKHLITATGQRVTLRCSPRSGDLSVYWYQQSLDQGLQFLIQYYNGEERAKGNILERFSAQQFPDLHSELNLSSLELGDSALYFCASSAAGPEQYFGPGTRLTVT.